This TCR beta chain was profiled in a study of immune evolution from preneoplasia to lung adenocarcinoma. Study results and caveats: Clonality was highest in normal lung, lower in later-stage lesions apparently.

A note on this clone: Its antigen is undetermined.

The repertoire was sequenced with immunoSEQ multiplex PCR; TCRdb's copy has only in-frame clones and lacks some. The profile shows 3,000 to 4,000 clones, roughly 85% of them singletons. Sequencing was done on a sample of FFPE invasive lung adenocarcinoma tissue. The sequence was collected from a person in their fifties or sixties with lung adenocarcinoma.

CDR3 residues: CASSKQGAEQFF. In DNA, the CDR3 is TGTGCCAGCAGCAAACAGGGGGCTGAGCAGTTCTTC. The chain is built from TRBV7-3 and TRBJ2-1, with 9 bases aligning to TRBD1. Trimming removed 5 bases from V and 9 bases from J; junction bases left unmatched: 2. CDR1 SGHTA and CDR2 FQGTGA come from the germline V gene. The CDR3 sequence is 12 residues long.